One sample yielded the 27 T cell receptor beta chains listed below, sequenced in a study of brain metastases from non-small cell lung cancer (dated by TCRdb to about 2019). The library was prepared using the immunoSEQ multiplex PCR assay. TCRdb retrieved this table from immuneACCESS and kept in-frame rearrangements only. Not all clones are present; in checked studies, unresolved V genes account for under half, and no reason is known for the remainder. The sample table shows 1,000 to 1,500 clones, and approximately 85% are seen once. The ten largest clones represent about 7.2% of the sample. The sequenced material came from tumor-adjacent normal tissue. Receptors were obtained from a donor over 35 with non-small cell lung cancer.

This clone was seen only once. The gene calls are TRBV9 and TRBJ2-5, with TRBD2 matching over 9 bases. Germline V gives CDR1 SGDLS, CDR2 YYNGEE. V trimming: 6 bases; J trimming: 5 bases; junction bases outside the gene matches: 5. The CDR3 spans 13 residues. CDR3 sequence reads: CASNAGGDETQYF. The CDR3 DNA is TGTGCCAGCAACGCGGGGGGGGACGAGACCCAGTACTTC.

The chain carries TRBV7-6 and TRBJ2-1, with TRBD1 as a possible D gene (6 bases). V was cut by 5 bases and J by 3 bases, with 20 bases left in between. CDR3 length: 17 residues. Germline assignment: CDR1 SGHVS and CDR2 FNYEAQ. For the CDR3, the DNA is TGTGCCAGCAGCCTTCAACGGACAGACCCCATCTACAATGAGCAGTTCTTC. Amino acids: CASSLQRTDPIYNEQFF.

This clone occurred once. The chain has TRBV7-9 and TRBJ2-5, with D tentatively TRBD1 or TRBD2 (6 bases each). V lost 2 bases and J lost 5, with 9 bases in between. The CDR3 is 13 amino acids. Germline V CDR1 and CDR2: SEHNR, FQNEAQ (reference sequence). CDR3 in DNA: TGTGCCAGCAGCTTATTAGGGGGGGAGACCCAGTACTTC. As protein: CASSLLGGETQYF. Using reference TRBV7-9 and TRBJ2-5 for the parts outside the CDR3, the full variable domain is DTGVSQNPRHKITKRGQNVTFRCDPISEHNRLYWYRQTLGQGPEFLTYFQNEAQLEKSRLLSDRFSAERPKGSFSTLEIQRTEQGDSAMYLCASSLLGGETQYFGPGTRLLVL.

This chain uses TRBV5-1 with TRBJ2-4; 7 nucleotides align to TRBD1. Germline CDR1 is SGHRS and CDR2 is YFSETQ. The ends lost 0 bases at V and 0 bases at J; junction bases unmatched: 6. CDR3 size: 17 residues. CDR3 residues: CASSLGGTDLAKNIQYF. The CDR3 DNA sequence: TGCGCCAGCAGCTTGGGGGGGACAGATCTAGCCAAAAACATTCAGTACTTC.

The chain is built from TRBV6-4 and TRBJ1-1; D not certain. Per germline, CDR1 MRHNA and CDR2 SNTAGT. Trimming pared 3 bases from V and 9 bases from J, leaving 14 bases between. The CDR3 covers 13 residues. Here the CDR3 DNA reads TGTGCCAGCAGTGAAGGTGCAGTTGGCAAAGCTTTCTTT. It yields the protein CASSEGAVGKAFF.

This clone has just a few counts. The same CDR3 also results from other DNA sequences found in this sample. The V gene is TRBV5-1, the J gene TRBJ2-7; 11 nucleotides match TRBD2. CDR3 length equals 18 residues. Looked up from germline, CDR1 is SGHRS and CDR2 is YFSETQ. Losses at the gene ends were 0 bases for V and 0 bases for J; bases not matched to a gene: 8. CDR3 in DNA: TGCGCCAGCAGCTTGGAGACTAGCGGGGCGAGGAGCTCCTACGAGCAGTACTTC. Its protein is CASSLETSGARSSYEQYF.

The chain has TRBV6-5 and TRBJ2-3, with 7 bases that match TRBD2. Germline trimming cut 2 bases from V and 7 bases from J; bases unmatched to any gene: 3. CDR1 is MNHEY, CDR2 SVGAGI, per germline. The CDR3 extends over 13 amino acids. CDR3 nucleotides: TGTGCCAGCAGTTACGGGCGGGAGAATACGCAGTATTTT. Protein sequence: CASSYGRENTQYF.

The genes are TRBV6-5 and TRBJ2-6; no firm D call. The CDR3 is made up of 12 amino acids. CDR1 and CDR2 from the germline V gene are MNHEY and SVGAGI. With 8 bases removed from V and 4 bases from J, the gap between germline ends came to 6 bases. The CDR3 loop is CASGSGANVLTF. The CDR3 region has the DNA TGTGCCAGCGGCTCGGGGGCCAACGTCCTGACTTTC.

The V call is TRBV6-5, the J call TRBJ1-6; D is ambiguous. Looked up from germline, CDR1 is MNHEY and CDR2 is SVGAGI. The V end lost 2 bases, the J end lost 0 bases, and 5 bases lay between the germline ends. The CDR3 is 15 residues long. The CDR3 bases are TGTGCCAGCAGTTACGGGAGCTCCTATAATTCACCCCTCCACTTT. Amino acids: CASSYGSSYNSPLHF.

This chain uses TRBV4-3 with TRBJ1-5; no reliable D call. The CDR3 is 11 residues long. Trimming removed 2 bases at V and 9 bases at J, with 5 bases between. CDR1 LGHNA and CDR2 YSLEER come from the germline V gene. The CDR3 nucleotides are TGCGCCAGCAGCCAAAGCCGGCCCCAGCATTTT. Translation gives CASSQSRPQHF.

The rearrangement uses TRBV2 and TRBJ2-1, with D possibly being TRBD1 or TRBD2 (5 bases each). Trimming shortened V by 2 bases and J by 9 bases, and 8 bases separated the two germline ends. The V gene's germline CDR1 is SNHLY and CDR2 FYNNEI. This CDR3 has 12 amino acids. The CDR3 spells CASSERGVEQFF. The CDR3 nucleotides are TGTGCCAGCAGTGAACGAGGGGTTGAGCAGTTCTTC. The full variable domain, in which reference TRBV2 and TRBJ2-1 provide the parts outside the CDR3, is EPEVTQTPSHQVTQMGQEVILRCVPISNHLYFYWYRQILGQKVEFLVSFYNNEISEKSEIFDDQFSVERPDGSNFTLKIRSTKLEDSAMYFCASSERGVEQFFGPGTRLTVL.

Points on this clone: In the same sample, other DNA sequences code for this CDR3. The J gene is TRBJ2-7, the V gene TRBV2, with 9 bases lining up with TRBD1. V shed 6 bases and J 4 bases; nucleotides not matched to a gene: 4. Germline assignment: CDR1 SNHLY and CDR2 FYNNEI. The CDR3 sequence is 13 residues long. The CDR3 spells CASSGDRVYEQYF. The CDR3 bases are TGTGCCAGCAGCGGGGACAGGGTGTACGAGCAGTACTTC. The whole variable domain, filled in from reference TRBV2 and TRBJ2-7, reads EPEVTQTPSHQVTQMGQEVILRCVPISNHLYFYWYRQILGQKVEFLVSFYNNEISEKSEIFDDQFSVERPDGSNFTLKIRSTKLEDSAMYFCASSGDRVYEQYFGPGTRLTVT.

The chain is built from TRBV7-6 and TRBJ1-1; D gene ambiguous. The germline V gene has CDR1 SGHVS and CDR2 FNYEAQ. This CDR3 is built from 16 residues. V lost 0 bases and J lost 0, with 11 bases in between. The CDR3 loop reads CASSLASGYLNTEAFF. CDR3 bases: TGTGCCAGCAGCTTAGCAAGTGGGTATTTGAACACTGAAGCTTTCTTT.

The rearrangement joins TRBV15 to TRBJ2-7; the match to TRBD2 covers 7 bases. Germline CDR1 is LNHNV and CDR2 is YYDKDF (reference sequence). This CDR3 has 15 residues. Trimming at V came to 1 base and at J to 2 bases, leaving 5 bases not matched to a gene. CDR3 nucleotide sequence: TGTGCCACCAGCAGAGTTGGGGGGGGTCCCTACGAGCAGTACTTC. It encodes CATSRVGGGPYEQYF.

This clone was seen a single time. This rearrangement joins TRBV9 to TRBJ2-2, with D possibly TRBD1 on 5 matching bases. V shed 4 bases and J shed 7 bases, with 17 bases lying between them. CDR3 length equals 15 residues. The germline CDR1 and CDR2 sequences are SGDLS and YYNGEE. The CDR3 coding sequence is TGTGCCAGCAGCCCCCGTTTAGGGGATCACGGGGAGCTGTTTTTT. Protein product: CASSPRLGDHGELFF.

Points on this clone: One end of the junction varies from germline; a read error may be responsible. The chain joins TRBV2 to TRBJ2-2, with 7 bases aligning to TRBD1. CDR1 is SNHLY, CDR2 FYNNEI, per germline. The CDR3 length is 14 residues. The CDR3 protein is CASNWDSNTGELFF. DNA of the CDR3: TGTGCCAGCAACTGGGACAGCAACACTGGGGAGCTGTTTTTT.

Concerning this clone itself: The junction departs from germline at one end; a sequencing error may be responsible. The rearrangement links TRBV30 to TRBJ1-5; tentatively, D is TRBD1 (5 bases). This CDR3 region has 15 residues. The germline V gene encodes CDR1 GTSNPN and CDR2 SVGIG (reference sequence). CDR3: CVWSVPGVWNQPQHF. Here the CDR3 DNA reads TGTGTCTGGAGTGTCCCGGGGGTTTGGAATCAGCCCCAGCATTTT.

Points on this clone: This specimen includes other DNA sequences encoding the same CDR3. The chain combines TRBV7-9 with TRBJ1-2; no definite D call. With 10 bases removed from V and 3 bases from J, the gap between germline ends came to 9 bases. The CDR3 extends over 11 amino acids. In germline, CDR1 is SEHNR, CDR2 FQNEAQ (reference sequence). The CDR3 sequence is CATPTDYGYTF. Here the CDR3 DNA reads TGTGCCACCCCAACGGACTATGGCTACACCTTC.

The chain links TRBV4-1 to TRBJ2-3; D perhaps matches TRBD2 (6 bases). Per germline, CDR1 MGHRA and CDR2 YSYEKL. Deletions cut 4 bases from V and 0 bases from J, with 20 bases between. This CDR3 is built from 18 residues. The DNA of the CDR3 is TGCGCCAGCAGCCGCTTGAGGGAGGCCCTCCTTAGCACAGATACGCAGTATTTT. Its translation: CASSRLREALLSTDTQYF.

The chain couples TRBV3-1 (or the pseudogene TRBV3-2) to TRBJ2-3; maybe TRBD2 (7 bases). Germline loops: CDR1 LGHDT, CDR2 YNNKEL (reference sequence). V shed 1 base and J shed 6 bases, with 11 bases lying between them. The CDR3 contains 14 residues. This chain's CDR3 is CASSQGGGSDTQYF. In DNA form, the CDR3 reads TGTGCCAGCAGCCAAGGCGGGGGCTCCGATACGCAGTATTTT.

This chain connects TRBV2 to TRBJ1-2, with D unresolved. The CDR3 has 14 amino acids. Germline-derived CDR1 and CDR2 are SNHLY and FYNNEI. The ends were cut back, 4 bases at V and 4 bases at J, with 13 bases in the middle. CDR3 region: CASSGTREGYGYTF. Here the CDR3 DNA reads TGTGCCAGCAGTGGTACCCGGGAGGGCTATGGCTACACCTTC.

V gene TRBV5-1 combines with J gene TRBJ2-7, with TRBD2 matching over 8 bases. This CDR3 has 14 amino acids. Germline V gene data show CDR1 as SGHRS and CDR2 as YFSETQ. With V trimmed by 6 bases and J by 2 bases, 7 bases remained unmatched. DNA for the CDR3: TGCGCCAGCAACGGGGGGGGCGGAACCTACGAGCAGTACTTC. Its translation is CASNGGGGTYEQYF. Full variable domain (missing parts from reference TRBV5-1 and TRBJ2-7): KAGVTQTPRYLIKTRGQQVTLSCSPISGHRSVSWYQQTPGQGLQFLFEYFSETQRNKGNFPGRFSGRQFSNSRSEMNVSTLELGDSALYLCASNGGGGTYEQYFGPGTRLTVT.

About this clone itself: Compared with germline, one end of the junction differs, possibly owing to a read error. V gene TRBV7-2 combines with J gene TRBJ2-2; D ambiguous. The CDR3 extends over 14 amino acids. Germline values: CDR1 SGHTA, CDR2 FQGNSA. The CDR3 bases are TGTGCTAGCAGCTTTTTAGGCCGGACCGGGGAGCTGTTTTTT. It translates to CASSFLGRTGELFF.

The rearrangement links TRBV6-2 or TRBV6-3 to TRBJ2-3; D remains ambiguous. Per the germline V gene, CDR1 is MNHEY and CDR2 is SVGEGT. The length of the CDR3 is 15 residues. V gave up 4 bases and J gave up 5 bases, with 16 bases separating them. CDR3 nucleotides: TGTGCCAGCAGTTTGGTATTTCGATGGGAAGATACGCAGTATTTT. Translated, it gives CASSLVFRWEDTQYF.

The chain is built from TRBV2 and TRBJ2-3; 8 positions match TRBD1. The CDR3 is made up of 15 amino acids. Germline CDR1 is SNHLY and CDR2 is FYNNEI. V shed 5 bases, J shed 5 bases, and the junction held 9 bases outside the gene matches. The CDR3: CASSLVGQVGDTQYF. The CDR3 DNA follows: TGTGCCAGCAGTCTGGTGGGACAGGTAGGAGATACGCAGTATTTT.

The CDR3 spells CAGLQENYGYTF. The CDR3 DNA follows: TGTGCCGGATTACAGGAGAACTATGGCTACACCTTC. The J gene is TRBJ1-2, the V gene TRBV30, with D possibly TRBD1 on 5 matching bases. Trimming cost V 8 bases and J 2 bases, with 12 bases left between them. The germline V gene has CDR1 GTSNPN and CDR2 SVGIG (reference sequence). The CDR3 runs to 12 residues.

The CDR3 coding sequence is TGTGCCAGCAGTTTCCCGGGACAGGGGCTCGAAAAACTGTTTTTT. Translated: CASSFPGQGLEKLFF. The rearrangement joins TRBV28 to TRBJ1-4; 10 nucleotides align to TRBD1. The CDR3 runs 15 residues. Germline trimming cut 3 bases from V and 8 bases from J; bases unmatched to any gene: 6. The germline V gene has CDR1 MDHEN and CDR2 SYDVKM.